This T cell receptor (beta chain) was sequenced during a study of shared T cell receptors in the human thymus. CDR1 is SGHRS and CDR2 is YFSETQ in the germline V gene. Trimming removed 4 bases from V and 2 bases from J, with 18 bases in between. The CDR3 length is 17 residues. Assay: immunoSEQ multiplex PCR; the TCRdb copy retains only in-frame clones and omits some. The table has 600,000 or so clones, 70% to 90% seen once. This same sample was also taken into another study, of human thymus T cells.

The sequenced sample consisted of thymocytes. This TCR was sampled from a boy younger than two with a congenital heart defect. The genes are TRBV5-1 and TRBJ2-2; TRBD1 might be the D (6 bases). CDR3 nucleotide sequence: TGCGCCAGCAGCCCCGGGGACAAAATGGGAAACACCGGGGAGCTGTTTTTT. Translation gives CASSPGDKMGNTGELFF. Supplemented by reference TRBV5-1 and TRBJ2-2, the full variable domain reads KAGVTQTPRYLIKTRGQQVTLSCSPISGHRSVSWYQQTPGQGLQFLFEYFSETQRNKGNFPGRFSGRQFSNSRSEMNVSTLELGDSALYLCASSPGDKMGNTGELFFGEGSRLTVL.